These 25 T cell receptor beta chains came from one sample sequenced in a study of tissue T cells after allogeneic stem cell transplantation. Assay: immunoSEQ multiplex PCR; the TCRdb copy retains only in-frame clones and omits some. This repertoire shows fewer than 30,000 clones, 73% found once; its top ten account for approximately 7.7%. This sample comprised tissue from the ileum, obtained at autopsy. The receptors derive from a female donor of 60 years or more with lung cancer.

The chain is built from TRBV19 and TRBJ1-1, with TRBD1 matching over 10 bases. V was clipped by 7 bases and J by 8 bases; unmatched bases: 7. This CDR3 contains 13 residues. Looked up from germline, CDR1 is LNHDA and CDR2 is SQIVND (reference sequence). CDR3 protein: CASNQGQGTEAFF. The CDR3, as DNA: TGTGCCAGTAACCAGGGACAGGGGACAGAAGCTTTCTTT.

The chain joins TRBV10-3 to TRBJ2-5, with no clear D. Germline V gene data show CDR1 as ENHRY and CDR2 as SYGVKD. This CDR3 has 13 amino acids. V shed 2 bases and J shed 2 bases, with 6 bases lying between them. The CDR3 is CAISEGRQETQYF. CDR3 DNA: TGTGCCATCAGTGAGGGACGGCAAGAGACCCAGTACTTC.

The CDR3: CASSLGQGPQYF. The CDR3 DNA is TGTGCCAGCAGCTTAGGGCAGGGCCCGCAGTACTTC. The chain combines TRBV7-9 with TRBJ2-7, with D perhaps TRBD1 (5 bases). The CDR3 runs 12 residues. Trimming stripped 1 base from V and 9 bases from J, with 10 bases between. Per germline, CDR1 SEHNR and CDR2 FQNEAQ (reference sequence). Full variable domain (rest looked up from reference TRBV7-9 and TRBJ2-7): DTGVSQNPRHKITKRGQNVTFRCDPISEHNRLYWYRQTLGQGPEFLTYFQNEAQLEKSRLLSDRFSAERPKGSFSTLEIQRTEQGDSAMYLCASSLGQGPQYFGPGTRLTVT.

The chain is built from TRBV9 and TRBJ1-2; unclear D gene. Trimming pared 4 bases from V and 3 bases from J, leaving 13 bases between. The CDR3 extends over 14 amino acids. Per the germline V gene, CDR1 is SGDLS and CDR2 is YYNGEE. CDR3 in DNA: TGTGCCAGCAGCCCCCGGGCAGTGGACTATGGCTACACCTTC. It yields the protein CASSPRAVDYGYTF.

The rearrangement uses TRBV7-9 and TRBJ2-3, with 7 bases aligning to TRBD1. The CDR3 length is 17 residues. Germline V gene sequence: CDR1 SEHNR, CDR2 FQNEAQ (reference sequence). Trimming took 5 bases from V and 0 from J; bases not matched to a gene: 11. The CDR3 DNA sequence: TGTGCCAGCAGCAGCCGGGACAGCAAATCTAGCACAGATACGCAGTATTTT. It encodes CASSSRDSKSSTDTQYF.

As DNA, the CDR3 is TGTGCCAGCAGGAGCGGTACCGGGGAGCTGTTTTTT. It translates to CASRSGTGELFF. V and J are TRBV6-5 and TRBJ2-2; possible D gene TRBD2, 5 bases. Germline lookup yields CDR1 MNHEY and CDR2 SVGAGI. This CDR3 has 12 residues. The V end lost 6 bases, the J end lost 5 bases, and 7 bases lay between the germline ends.

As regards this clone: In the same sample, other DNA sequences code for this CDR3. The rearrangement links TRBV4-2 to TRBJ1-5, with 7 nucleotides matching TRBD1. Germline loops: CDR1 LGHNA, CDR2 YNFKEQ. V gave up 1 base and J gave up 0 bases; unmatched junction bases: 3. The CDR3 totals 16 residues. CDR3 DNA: TGTGCCAGCAGCCAAGTTGACAGGGATAGCAATCAGCCCCAGCATTTT. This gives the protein CASSQVDRDSNQPQHF.

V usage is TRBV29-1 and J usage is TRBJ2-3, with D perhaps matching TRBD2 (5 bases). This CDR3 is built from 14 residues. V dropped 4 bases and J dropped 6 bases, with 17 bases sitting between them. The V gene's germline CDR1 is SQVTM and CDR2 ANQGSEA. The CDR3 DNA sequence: TGCAGCGTTGGTGAGGGCCCAATGGGGGATACGCAGTATTTT. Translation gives CSVGEGPMGDTQYF.

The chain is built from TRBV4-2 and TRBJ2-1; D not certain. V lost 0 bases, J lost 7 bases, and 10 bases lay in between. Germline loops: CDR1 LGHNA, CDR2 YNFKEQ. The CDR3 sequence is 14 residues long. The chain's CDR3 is CASSQDRGPNEQFF. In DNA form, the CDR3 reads TGTGCCAGCAGCCAAGACCGAGGACCTAATGAGCAGTTCTTC.

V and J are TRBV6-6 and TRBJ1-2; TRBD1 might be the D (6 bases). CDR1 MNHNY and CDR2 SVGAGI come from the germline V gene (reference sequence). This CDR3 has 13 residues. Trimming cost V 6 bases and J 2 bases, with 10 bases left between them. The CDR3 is CASSRGQNYGYTF. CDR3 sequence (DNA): TGTGCCAGCAGCCGAGGACAGAACTATGGCTACACCTTC.

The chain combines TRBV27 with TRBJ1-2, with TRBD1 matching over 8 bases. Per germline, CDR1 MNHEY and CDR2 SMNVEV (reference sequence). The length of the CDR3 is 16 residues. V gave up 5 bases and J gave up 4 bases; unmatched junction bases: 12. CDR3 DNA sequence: TGTGCCAGCAGTCACTCCGGGACAGGCTCTATCTATGGCTACACCTTC. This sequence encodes CASSHSGTGSIYGYTF.

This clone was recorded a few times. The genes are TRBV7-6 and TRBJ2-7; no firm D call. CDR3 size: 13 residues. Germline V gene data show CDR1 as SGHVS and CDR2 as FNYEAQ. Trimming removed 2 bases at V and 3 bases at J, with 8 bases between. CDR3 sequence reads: CASSLSTVYEQYF. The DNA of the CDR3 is TGTGCCAGCAGCTTAAGTACAGTCTACGAGCAGTACTTC.

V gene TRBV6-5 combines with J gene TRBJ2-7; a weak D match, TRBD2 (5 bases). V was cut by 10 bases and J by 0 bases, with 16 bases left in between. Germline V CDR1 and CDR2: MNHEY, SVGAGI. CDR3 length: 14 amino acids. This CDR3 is CATITYRGSYEQYF. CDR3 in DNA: TGTGCCACCATAACCTACCGGGGCTCCTACGAGCAGTACTTC.

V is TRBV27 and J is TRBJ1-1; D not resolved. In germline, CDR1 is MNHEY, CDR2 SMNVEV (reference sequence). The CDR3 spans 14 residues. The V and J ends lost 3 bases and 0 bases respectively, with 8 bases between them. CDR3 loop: CASSLGTMNTEAFF. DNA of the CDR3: TGTGCCAGCAGTTTGGGCACTATGAACACTGAAGCTTTCTTT.

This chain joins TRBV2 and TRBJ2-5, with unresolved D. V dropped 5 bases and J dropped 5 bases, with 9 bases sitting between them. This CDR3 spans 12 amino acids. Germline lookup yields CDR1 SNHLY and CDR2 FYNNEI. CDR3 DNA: TGTGCCAGCAGTTATACCCAGGAGACCCAGTACTTC. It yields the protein CASSYTQETQYF. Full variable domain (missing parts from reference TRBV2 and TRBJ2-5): EPEVTQTPSHQVTQMGQEVILRCVPISNHLYFYWYRQILGQKVEFLVSFYNNEISEKSEIFDDQFSVERPDGSNFTLKIRSTKLEDSAMYFCASSYTQETQYFGPGTRLLVL.

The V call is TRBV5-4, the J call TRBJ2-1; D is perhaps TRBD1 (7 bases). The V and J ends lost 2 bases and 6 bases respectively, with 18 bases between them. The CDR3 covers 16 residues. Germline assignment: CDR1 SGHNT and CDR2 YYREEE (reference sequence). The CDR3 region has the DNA TGTGCCAGCAGCTTCTATCGACAGGGAGGTACCAATGAGCAGTTCTTC. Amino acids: CASSFYRQGGTNEQFF. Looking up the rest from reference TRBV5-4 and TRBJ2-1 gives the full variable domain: ETGVTQSPTHLIKTRGQQVTLRCSSQSGHNTVSWYQQALGQGPQFIFQYYREEENGRGNFPPRFSGLQFPNYSSELNVNALELDDSALYLCASSFYRQGGTNEQFFGPGTRLTVL.

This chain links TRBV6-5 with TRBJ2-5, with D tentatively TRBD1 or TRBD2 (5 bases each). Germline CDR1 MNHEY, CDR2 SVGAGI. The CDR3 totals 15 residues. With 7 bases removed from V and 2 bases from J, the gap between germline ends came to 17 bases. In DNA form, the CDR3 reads TGTGCCAGCACCCCAAGGGGACCCCCGCAAGAGACCCAGTACTTC. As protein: CASTPRGPPQETQYF.

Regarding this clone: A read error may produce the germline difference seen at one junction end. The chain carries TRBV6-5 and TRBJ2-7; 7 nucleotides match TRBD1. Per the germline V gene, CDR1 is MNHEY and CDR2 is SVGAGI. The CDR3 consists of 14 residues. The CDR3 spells CASSAGTVVHSANF. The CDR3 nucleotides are TGTGCCAGCAGCGCCGGGACAGTGGTACATTCGGCAAATTTC.

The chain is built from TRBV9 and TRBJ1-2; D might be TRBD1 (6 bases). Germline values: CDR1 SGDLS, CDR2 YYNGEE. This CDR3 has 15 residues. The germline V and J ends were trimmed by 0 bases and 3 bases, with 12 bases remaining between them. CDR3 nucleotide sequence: TGTGCCAGCAGCGTAGATGGCAGGGGCTACTATGGCTACACCTTC. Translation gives CASSVDGRGYYGYTF.

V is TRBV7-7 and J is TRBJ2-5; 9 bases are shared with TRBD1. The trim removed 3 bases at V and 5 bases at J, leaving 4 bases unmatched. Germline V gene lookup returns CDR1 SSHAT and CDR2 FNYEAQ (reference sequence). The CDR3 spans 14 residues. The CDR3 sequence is CASSLGQGYETQYF. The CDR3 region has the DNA TGTGCCAGCAGCTTGGGACAGGGTTATGAGACCCAGTACTTC.

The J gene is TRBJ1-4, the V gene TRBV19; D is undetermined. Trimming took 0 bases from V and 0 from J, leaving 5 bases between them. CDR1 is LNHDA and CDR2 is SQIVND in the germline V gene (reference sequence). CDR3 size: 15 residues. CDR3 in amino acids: CASSIEVATNEKLFF. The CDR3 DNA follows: TGTGCCAGTAGTATAGAGGTTGCAACTAATGAAAAACTGTTTTTT.

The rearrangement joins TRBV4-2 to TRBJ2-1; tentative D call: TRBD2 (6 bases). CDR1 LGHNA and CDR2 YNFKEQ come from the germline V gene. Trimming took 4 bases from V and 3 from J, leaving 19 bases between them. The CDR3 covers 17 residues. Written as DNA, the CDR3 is TGTGCCAGCAGCCTGGCCACGGGACTCGCGATCTACAATGAGCAGTTCTTC. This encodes CASSLATGLAIYNEQFF.

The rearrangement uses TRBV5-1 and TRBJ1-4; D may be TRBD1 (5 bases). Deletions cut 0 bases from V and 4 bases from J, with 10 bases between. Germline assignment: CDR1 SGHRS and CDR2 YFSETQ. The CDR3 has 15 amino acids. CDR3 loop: CASSLEGRSNEKLFF. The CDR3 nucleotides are TGCGCCAGCAGCTTGGAGGGACGGAGTAATGAAAAACTGTTTTTT.

The CDR3 sequence: CASSSGASPQHF. CDR3 sequence (DNA): TGTGCCAGCAGCTCCGGGGCGTCGCCCCAGCATTTT. This chain connects TRBV7-9 to TRBJ1-5; tentatively, D is TRBD1 (5 bases). The CDR3 has 12 residues. The V end was cut by 4 bases, the J end by 9 bases, with 10 bases between. Per germline, CDR1 SEHNR and CDR2 FQNEAQ (reference sequence).

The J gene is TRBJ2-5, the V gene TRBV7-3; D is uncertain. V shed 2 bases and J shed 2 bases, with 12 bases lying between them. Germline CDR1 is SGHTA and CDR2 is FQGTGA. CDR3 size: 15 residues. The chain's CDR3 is CASSLGPLQQETQYF. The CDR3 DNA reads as TGTGCCAGCAGCTTAGGACCTCTACAGCAAGAGACCCAGTACTTC.